The 20 T cell receptor beta chains in this list originate from one sample, sequenced in a study of blood T cell repertoires in COVID-19. The data were produced by immunoSEQ multiplex PCR, yet TCRdb's version contains in-frame clones alone and is incomplete. Counted here are over 350,000 clones, 70% to 90% occurring once; the ten biggest clones make up 1.5% to 2%. Specimen: PBMCs or T cells enriched from blood (not recorded which). The source of these receptors is a woman under 30 with acute COVID-19.

This chain connects TRBV29-1 to TRBJ2-7; 10 positions agree with TRBD1. CDR1 and CDR2 (germline): SQVTM, ANQGSEA. The CDR3 runs to 13 residues. V lost 4 bases and J lost 2; bases outside the gene matches: 2. For the CDR3, the DNA is TGCAGCGTTGCCGGGACAGGGGCCTACGAGCAGTACTTC. This encodes CSVAGTGAYEQYF.

This clone showed up just once. The gene calls are TRBV29-1 and TRBJ1-1, with a tentative D call TRBD1 (5 bases). Germline CDR1 reads SQVTM; CDR2 reads ANQGSEA. V lost 7 bases and J lost 0, with 15 bases in between. CDR3 length: 14 amino acids. As DNA, the CDR3 is TGCAGCGCAAATCGACAGAACTTGAACACTGAAGCTTTCTTT. Amino acid sequence: CSANRQNLNTEAFF. Full variable domain (rest looked up from reference TRBV29-1 and TRBJ1-1): SAVISQKPSRDICQRGTSLTIQCQVDSQVTMMFWYRQQPGQSLTLIATANQGSEATYESGFVIDKFPISRPNLTFSTLTVSNMSPEDSSIYLCSANRQNLNTEAFFGQGTRLTVV.

This chain connects TRBV7-9 to TRBJ2-1, with 12 bases lining up with TRBD2. Germline V CDR1 and CDR2: SEHNR, FQNEAQ (reference sequence). J gave up 9 bases and V 5 bases, and 11 bases lay outside the gene matches. CDR3 length: 16 amino acids. CDR3 amino acids: CASSHRLAGAKFEQFF. In DNA form, the CDR3 reads TGTGCCAGCAGCCACCGACTAGCGGGGGCCAAGTTTGAGCAGTTCTTC.

This chain uses TRBV6-5 with TRBJ1-1; 9 bases agree with TRBD1. The germline V gene encodes CDR1 MNHEY and CDR2 SVGAGI. V lost 2 bases, J lost 10 bases, and 11 bases stayed unmatched. This CDR3 has 15 residues. The CDR3 reads CASSYGPGQGFRAFF. The CDR3 coding sequence is TGTGCCAGCAGTTACGGACCGGGACAGGGATTCAGAGCTTTCTTT.

This clone showed up just once. The V call is TRBV5-4, the J call TRBJ2-7; 10 nucleotides line up with TRBD2. The V and J ends lost 0 bases and 5 bases, in that order; junction bases with no gene match: 5. There are 15 residues in the CDR3. Germline V gene data show CDR1 as SGHNT and CDR2 as YYREEE (reference sequence). CDR3 sequence: CASSLEREGRDEQYF. The CDR3 nucleotides read TGTGCCAGCAGCTTGGAGCGGGAGGGCCGCGACGAGCAGTACTTC.

Only one count was recorded for this clone. The chain uses TRBV6-5 and TRBJ2-2; 12 bases map to TRBD1. Germline V lookup: CDR1 MNHEY, CDR2 SVGAGI. Germline trimming cut 10 bases from V and 7 bases from J; bases unmatched to any gene: 10. The CDR3 is 15 residues long. Written as DNA, the CDR3 is TGTGCCACGGGAGGGACAGGGGGCAAAGTCGGGGAGCTGTTTTTT. As protein: CATGGTGGKVGELFF.

V gene TRBV27 combines with J gene TRBJ2-7; 10 positions match TRBD1. The CDR3 has 14 amino acids. Germline CDR1 is MNHEY and CDR2 is SMNVEV (reference sequence). Losses at the gene ends were 9 bases for V and 7 bases for J; bases not matched to a gene: 12. CDR3 DNA sequence: TGTGCCAGTTTCCAACCCGGGACAGGGGAAGAGCAGTACTTC. It encodes CASFQPGTGEEQYF.

The chain uses TRBV5-1 and TRBJ1-6; D unresolved. Trimming shortened V by 4 bases and J by 8 bases, and 16 bases separated the two germline ends. Germline V gives CDR1 SGHRS, CDR2 YFSETQ. The CDR3 totals 15 residues. In DNA form, the CDR3 reads TGCGCCAGCAGCCCTCTTCGGGTGGGAGATTCACCCCTCCACTTT. Its translation is CASSPLRVGDSPLHF.

The V gene is TRBV18, the J gene TRBJ1-2, with D unresolved. Germline CDR1 KGHSH, CDR2 LQKENI. The CDR3 spans 15 residues. V gave up 8 bases and J gave up 0 bases, with 16 bases separating them. The CDR3 spells CASRLSGATNYGYTF. The CDR3 DNA is TGTGCCAGCCGACTGTCCGGAGCGACTAACTATGGCTACACCTTC.

The chain is built from TRBV30 and TRBJ2-3; D is possibly TRBD2 (6 bases). The CDR3 spans 15 residues. V lost 3 bases and J 1 base, leaving 14 bases between the germline ends. Per the germline V gene, CDR1 is GTSNPN and CDR2 is SVGIG (reference sequence). CDR3 sequence (DNA): TGTGCCTGGAGGCTCCAGGCTAGCGGCACAGATACGCAGTATTTT. Translation gives CAWRLQASGTDTQYF.

This rearrangement joins TRBV5-8 to TRBJ2-3, with 12 nucleotides matching TRBD2. This CDR3 contains 16 residues. CDR1 SGHTS and CDR2 YDEGEE come from the germline V gene. The junction had 2 bases not matched to a gene; V was cut back by 0 bases and J by 3 bases. The CDR3 is CASSLGLAGVTDTQYF. As DNA, the CDR3 is TGTGCCAGCAGCTTGGGACTAGCGGGAGTAACAGATACGCAGTATTTT. The complete variable domain, with remaining parts taken from reference TRBV5-8 and TRBJ2-3, reads EAGVTQSPTHLIKTRGQQATLRCSPISGHTSVYWYQQALGLGLQFLLWYDEGEERNRGNFPPRFSGRQFPNYSSELNVNALELEDSALYLCASSLGLAGVTDTQYFGPGTRLTVL.

This sequence joins TRBV12-1 and TRBJ1-6. TRBV12-1 is described as a pseudogene. The CDR3 loop spans 16 amino acids. CDR3 bases: TGTGCCAGCAGTCCCGCGTCCGGGTGGAATAATTCACCCCTCCACTTT. It codes for CASSPASGWNNSPLHF.

V usage is TRBV4-3 and J usage is TRBJ1-6; D is unresolved. Germline V gene lookup returns CDR1 LGHNA and CDR2 YSLEER. V was shortened by 0 bases and J by 7 bases, with 13 bases between the two germline ends. The CDR3 is 16 amino acids. The CDR3 DNA is TGCGCCAGCAGCCAAGATCTTTCCGCACTGAATTCACCCCTCCACTTT. Translation gives CASSQDLSALNSPLHF.

The chain couples TRBV5-1 to TRBJ1-2; a weak D match, TRBD1 (5 bases). V was clipped by 6 bases and J by 1 base, with 10 bases between them. The CDR3 covers 13 residues. Looked up from germline, CDR1 is SGHRS and CDR2 is YFSETQ. The DNA for the CDR3 is TGCGCCAGCACCGCGGGACTTAACTATGGCTACACCTTC. Residues: CASTAGLNYGYTF.

The rearrangement links TRBV2 to TRBJ2-2; TRBD2 matches 8 bases. The CDR3 totals 15 residues. Germline V gene lookup returns CDR1 SNHLY and CDR2 FYNNEI. V lost 7 bases, J lost 1 base, and 5 bases stayed unmatched. The CDR3 nucleotides read TGTGCCAGCAAGAGGGGACTAGGGAACACCGGGGAGCTGTTTTTT. It yields the protein CASKRGLGNTGELFF.

This clone was detected a few times. V gene TRBV19 combines with J gene TRBJ1-5, with no clear D. V shed 6 bases and J shed 1 base, with 10 bases lying between them. The CDR3 runs to 14 residues. Germline CDR1 LNHDA, CDR2 SQIVND (reference sequence). In DNA form, the CDR3 reads TGTGCCAGTAGCCTAGTCCGCAGCAATCAGCCCCAGCATTTT. This sequence encodes CASSLVRSNQPQHF.

The rearrangement links TRBV6-1 to TRBJ1-5, with 10 bases lining up with TRBD1. Losses at the gene ends were 1 base for V and 6 bases for J; bases not matched to a gene: 9. CDR1 and CDR2 (germline): MNHNS, SASEGT. The length of the CDR3 is 17 residues. Here the CDR3 reads CASSEGTGGFLVQPQHF. The CDR3 coding sequence is TGTGCCAGCAGTGAAGGGACAGGGGGTTTTTTGGTTCAGCCCCAGCATTTT.

The chain joins TRBV4-1 to TRBJ2-7; D is possibly TRBD2 (5 bases). CDR3 length: 16 amino acids. V lost 1 base, J lost 4 bases, and 17 bases lay in between. The germline gives CDR1 MGHRA, CDR2 YSYEKL. The CDR3 coding sequence is TGCGCCAGCAGCCAAGTAATGGACTCTGCCTGGTACGAGCAGTACTTC. Protein: CASSQVMDSAWYEQYF.

This chain links TRBV28 with TRBJ2-3; 9 bases agree with TRBD1. CDR3 length: 14 amino acids. Germline V lookup: CDR1 MDHEN, CDR2 SYDVKM. Germline trimming cut 5 bases from V and 1 base from J; bases unmatched to any gene: 1. CDR3 in DNA: TGTGCCAGCAGTAGACAGGGGGGCACAGATACGCAGTATTTT. Translation: CASSRQGGTDTQYF. The full variable domain, in which reference TRBV28 and TRBJ2-3 provide the parts outside the CDR3, is DVKVTQSSRYLVKRTGEKVFLECVQDMDHENMFWYRQDPGLGLRLIYFSYDVKMKEKGDIPEGYSVSREKKERFSLILESASTNQTSMYLCASSRQGGTDTQYFGPGTRLTVL.

The chain has TRBV18 and TRBJ2-1; tentatively, D is TRBD2 (6 bases). CDR1 is KGHSH and CDR2 is LQKENI in the germline V gene. This CDR3 is built from 15 residues. The ends were cut back, 3 bases at V and 4 bases at J, with 13 bases in the middle. For the CDR3, the DNA is TGTGCCAGCTCACCCCCGGGACTTGAGTACAATGAGCAGTTCTTC. Amino acid sequence: CASSPPGLEYNEQFF.